This is a list of T cell receptor beta chains from one sample in a study of blood T cell repertoires in COVID-19. Some clones are missing from TCRdb's copy, which holds only in-frame ones; the method was immunoSEQ multiplex PCR. Altogether under 200,000 clones are present, about 80% being singletons, with the ten largest covering 3.4%. The sample was PBMCs or T cells enriched from blood (not recorded which). These receptors were collected from a woman aged 55-70 years who had recovered from COVID-19. Each CDR3 is given with its conserved first and last residue. A D gene is named only where the DNA matches it firmly. Clone size is not always given. Where it is, it says once, few, many or a class for expanded clones.

clone size	V gene	CDR3 length	J gene	D gene	CDR3 protein	CDR3 DNA
-	TRBV6-5	13	TRBJ1-1	-	CASSLSEGSEAFF	TGTGCCAGCTCCCTAAGTGAGGGTTCTGAAGCTTTCTTT
-	TRBV6-5	16	TRBJ2-7	TRBD1	CASSSGQVGPSYEQYF	TGTGCCAGCAGTTCGGGACAGGTGGGTCCCTCCTACGAGCAGTACTTC
-	TRBV7-2	18	TRBJ2-1	TRBD2	CASSLTWTSGGAYNEQFF	TGTGCCAGCAGCCTCACCTGGACTAGCGGGGGGGCCTACAATGAGCAGTTCTTC
-	TRBV2	17	TRBJ2-5	TRBD2	CASSVGLAGGGAETQYF	TGTGCCAGCAGTGTCGGATTGGCGGGGGGCGGGGCAGAGACCCAGTACTTC
-	TRBV18	16	TRBJ1-2	TRBD1	CASSPPSGQGGYGYTF	TGTGCCAGCTCACCACCCTCGGGACAGGGTGGCTATGGCTACACCTTC
-	TRBV19	15	TRBJ1-2	-	CASKGRGAANYGYTF	TGTGCCAGTAAGGGCCGGGGGGCGGCTAACTATGGCTACACCTTC
-	TRBV2	14	TRBJ2-6	-	CASGGLSGANVLTF	TGTGCCAGCGGCGGCCTCTCTGGGGCCAACGTCCTGACTTTC
few	TRBV7-6	12	TRBJ2-7	TRBD2	CAVIRGGSEQYF	TGTGCCGTCATCCGGGGAGGGAGCGAGCAGTACTTC
-	TRBV5-1	14	TRBJ1-1	-	CASRPLQGLSEAFF	TGCGCCAGCAGACCTTTGCAGGGTCTGTCTGAAGCTTTCTTT
-	TRBV27	15	TRBJ1-6	TRBD1	CASRAQGQRNSPLHF	TGTGCCAGCAGGGCCCAGGGACAGCGTAATTCACCCCTCCACTTT
-	TRBV5-1	15	TRBJ2-5	TRBD2	CASSGGTSGGETQYF	TGCGCCAGCAGCGGCGGGACTAGCGGGGGTGAGACCCAGTACTTC
-	TRBV29-1	13	TRBJ2-3	-	CSVDSGGGDTQYF	TGCAGCGTTGATTCAGGGGGAGGAGATACGCAGTATTTT
-	TRBV30	14	TRBJ2-7	TRBD2	CAWSRSGGPYEQYF	TGTGCCTGGAGTCGGAGCGGGGGCCCCTACGAGCAGTACTTC
-	TRBV6-5	14	TRBJ2-3	TRBD1	CASSRQGPTDTQYF	TGTGCCAGCAGTAGACAGGGCCCCACAGATACGCAGTATTTT
-	TRBV9	16	TRBJ2-5	TRBD2	CASSPGVAGVTETQYF	TGTGCCAGCAGCCCCGGCGTAGCGGGGGTCACAGAGACCCAGTACTTC
-	TRBV6-5	14	TRBJ1-2	-	CASSTSGQGYGYTF	TGTGCCAGCAGTACATCAGGACAAGGTTATGGCTACACCTTC
-	TRBV10-3	16	TRBJ2-5	TRBD2	CAISPTGLAGEETQYF	TGTGCCATCAGCCCTACAGGCCTAGCGGGGGAGGAGACCCAGTACTTC
-	TRBV10-1	15	TRBJ2-1	TRBD2	CASSDPSGRDNEQFF	TGCGCCAGCAGTGATCCTAGCGGGCGAGACAATGAGCAGTTCTTC
-	TRBV7-8	13	TRBJ2-6	-	CASRVTGANVLTF	TGTGCCAGCCGGGTAACCGGGGCCAACGTCCTGACTTTC
-	TRBV30	15	TRBJ2-3	-	CAWSVPGGRTDTQYF	TGTGCCTGGAGTGTACCGGGGGGCCGTACAGATACGCAGTATTTT
-	TRBV9	14	TRBJ2-3	-	CASSVEGGTDTQYF	TGTGCCAGCAGCGTAGAAGGGGGTACAGATACGCAGTATTTT
-	TRBV5-1	15	TRBJ2-3	TRBD1	CASSSRDRSTDTQYF	TGCGCCAGCAGCAGCCGGGACAGGAGCACAGATACGCAGTATTTT
many	TRBV19	14	TRBJ2-3	-	CASTTGEGTDTQYF	TGTGCCAGTACTACGGGGGAGGGCACAGATACGCAGTATTTT
few	TRBV7-8	16	TRBJ2-5	TRBD2	CASSSEAAGNGETQYF	TGTGCCAGCAGCTCTGAGGCAGCGGGGAATGGGGAGACCCAGTACTTC
-	TRBV18	15	TRBJ2-3	-	CASSPRDTGTDTQYF	TGTGCCAGCTCACCAAGGGACACAGGCACAGATACGCAGTATTTT
few	TRBV30	14	TRBJ1-5	-	CAWSESQVDQPQHF	TGTGCCTGGAGTGAATCGCAGGTCGACCAGCCCCAGCATTTT
-	TRBV11-2	15	TRBJ1-6	-	CASSYTGSTNSPLHF	TGTGCCAGCAGCTATACAGGGTCGACTAATTCACCCCTCCACTTT
-	TRBV7-2	13	TRBJ1-2	-	CASLRVEGTGYTF	TGTGCCAGCTTGAGGGTGGAGGGGACTGGCTACACCTTC
-	TRBV3-1/TRBV3-2	16	TRBJ1-2	TRBD1	CASSQQNRGSNYGYTF	TGTGCCAGCAGCCAACAAAACAGGGGATCTAACTATGGCTACACCTTC
-	TRBV27	18	TRBJ1-4	-	CASSLWPTGPGANEKLFF	TGTGCCAGCAGTTTATGGCCAACAGGGCCCGGGGCTAATGAAAAACTGTTTTTT
-	TRBV2	11	TRBJ1-1	-	CASSESTEAFF	TGTGCCAGCAGTGAGAGCACTGAAGCTTTCTTT
-	TRBV5-5	14	TRBJ1-2	-	CASSFGQGALDYTF	TGTGCCAGCAGCTTCGGGCAGGGCGCCCTAGACTACACCTTC
few	TRBV5-6	14	TRBJ1-1	-	CASSLVGGRAEAFF	TGTGCCAGCAGCTTGGTGGGGGGAAGGGCTGAAGCTTTCTTT
-	TRBV27	19	TRBJ2-3	TRBD2	CASSAAGGLAGGQGDTQYF	TGTGCCAGCAGTGCGGCAGGAGGACTAGCGGGGGGGCAGGGAGATACGCAGTATTTT
-	TRBV21-1	16	TRBJ1-2	-	CASSKGGQGCHYGYTF	TGTGCCAGCAGCAAAGGGGGACAGGGATGTCACTATGGCTACACCTTC
-	TRBV19	14	TRBJ2-1	-	CASSIGQGYNEQFF	TGTGCCAGTAGTATTGGTCAGGGATACAATGAGCAGTTCTTC
-	TRBV24-1	13	TRBJ1-1	-	CATSDLSSAEAFF	TGTGCCACCAGTGATTTGAGCAGCGCTGAAGCTTTCTTT
-	TRBV10-2	14	TRBJ2-1	TRBD2	CASVLAGGQVEQFF	TGCGCCAGCGTTTTAGCGGGGGGGCAAGTTGAGCAGTTCTTC
-	TRBV19	16	TRBJ2-5	-	CASSYMRTGVRETQYF	TGTGCCAGTAGCTACATGCGGACTGGGGTACGCGAGACCCAGTACTTC
-	TRBV3-1/TRBV3-2	15	TRBJ2-1	TRBD2	CASSDSPGGQNEQFF	TGTGCCAGCAGCGACTCGCCGGGGGGGCAAAATGAGCAGTTCTTC